The present T cell receptor (beta chain) was sequenced within a study of T-cell memory formation after mild COVID-19. Study-wide background: The two donors had largely donor-specific TCR clusters.

Study-level points and caveats: CD4+ contracting clones lay mainly in CM and EM, CD8+ ones in EMRA. Several responding clones turned up in pre-infection memory, indicating that cross-reactive memory may have taken part.

Notes on this clonotype: The antigen remains undetermined.

TCRdb re-derived calls from the 5' RACE reads in MiXCR, one entry per CDR3 protein. The sample yields around 34,000 distinct CDR3 sequences, about 7.7% seen once. CDR1 is SEHNR, CDR2 FQNEAQ, per germline (reference sequence). The V segment lost 5 bases and the J segment 3 bases; nucleotides outside the gene matches: 6. The CDR3 loop spans 14 amino acids. The receptor was isolated from a man aged 18 to 29 who had mild COVID-19 (a few samples of this study predate the infection). Cell type and time point are not known. The chain is built from TRBV7-9 and TRBJ2-7, with TRBD1 matching 8 bases. The sample taken for sequencing was PBMCs or a T cell subset sorted from them (not recorded which). CDR3 loop: CASSHRDRNYEQYF. DNA of the CDR3: TGTGCCAGCAGCCACCGGGACAGGAACTACGAGCAGTACTTC.